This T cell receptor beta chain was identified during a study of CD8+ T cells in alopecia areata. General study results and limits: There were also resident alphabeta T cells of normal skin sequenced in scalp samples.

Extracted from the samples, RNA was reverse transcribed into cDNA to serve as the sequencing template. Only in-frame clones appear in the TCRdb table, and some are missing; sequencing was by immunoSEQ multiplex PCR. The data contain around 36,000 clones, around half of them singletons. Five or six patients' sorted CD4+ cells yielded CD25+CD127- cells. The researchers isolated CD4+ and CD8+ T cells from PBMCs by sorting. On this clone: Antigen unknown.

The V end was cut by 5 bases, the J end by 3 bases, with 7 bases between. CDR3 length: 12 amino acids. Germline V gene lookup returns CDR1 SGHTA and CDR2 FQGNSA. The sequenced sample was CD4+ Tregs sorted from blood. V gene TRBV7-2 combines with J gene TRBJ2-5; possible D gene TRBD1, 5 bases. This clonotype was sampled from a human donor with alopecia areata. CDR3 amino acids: CASSRTKETQYF. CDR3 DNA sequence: TGTGCCAGCAGCCGGACAAAAGAGACCCAGTACTTC.